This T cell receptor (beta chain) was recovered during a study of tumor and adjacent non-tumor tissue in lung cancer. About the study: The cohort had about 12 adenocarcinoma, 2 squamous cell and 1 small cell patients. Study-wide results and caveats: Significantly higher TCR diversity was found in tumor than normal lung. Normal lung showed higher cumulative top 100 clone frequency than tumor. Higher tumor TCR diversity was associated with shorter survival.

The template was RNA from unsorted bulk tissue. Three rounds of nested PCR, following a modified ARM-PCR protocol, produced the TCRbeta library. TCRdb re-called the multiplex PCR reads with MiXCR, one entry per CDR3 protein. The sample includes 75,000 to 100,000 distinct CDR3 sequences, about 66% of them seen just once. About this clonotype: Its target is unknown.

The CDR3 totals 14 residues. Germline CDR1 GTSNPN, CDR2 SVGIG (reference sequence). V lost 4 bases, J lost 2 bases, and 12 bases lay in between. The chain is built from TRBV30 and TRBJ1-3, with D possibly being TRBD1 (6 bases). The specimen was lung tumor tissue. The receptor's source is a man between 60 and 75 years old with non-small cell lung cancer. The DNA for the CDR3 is TGTGCCTGGAATACAGGGAAACCTGGAAACACCATATATTTT. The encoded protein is CAWNTGKPGNTIYF.